This T cell receptor (beta chain) was sequenced in a study of cytotoxic CD8 clonotypes in ibrutinib-treated CLL. Germline V gene lookup returns CDR1 MNHNS and CDR2 SASEGT. The V segment lost 1 base and the J segment 10 bases; nucleotides outside the gene matches: 4. The CDR3 consists of 15 residues. Using immunoSEQ multiplex PCR, the repertoire was profiled, and TCRdb retains in-frame clones only, with some absent. There are tens of thousands of clones in the sample; roughly two thirds occur only once, and 4.5% to 6% lies in the top ten. This TCR derives from a human donor with chronic lymphocytic leukemia. The J gene is TRBJ1-6, the V gene TRBV6-1, with 10 bases identical to TRBD1. Material: PBMCs, obtained after 12 months of ibrutinib treatment. Written as DNA, the CDR3 is TGTGCCAGCAGTGAAGAGACAGGGGGCTGGTCACCCCTCCACTTT. Translated, it gives CASSEETGGWSPLHF.